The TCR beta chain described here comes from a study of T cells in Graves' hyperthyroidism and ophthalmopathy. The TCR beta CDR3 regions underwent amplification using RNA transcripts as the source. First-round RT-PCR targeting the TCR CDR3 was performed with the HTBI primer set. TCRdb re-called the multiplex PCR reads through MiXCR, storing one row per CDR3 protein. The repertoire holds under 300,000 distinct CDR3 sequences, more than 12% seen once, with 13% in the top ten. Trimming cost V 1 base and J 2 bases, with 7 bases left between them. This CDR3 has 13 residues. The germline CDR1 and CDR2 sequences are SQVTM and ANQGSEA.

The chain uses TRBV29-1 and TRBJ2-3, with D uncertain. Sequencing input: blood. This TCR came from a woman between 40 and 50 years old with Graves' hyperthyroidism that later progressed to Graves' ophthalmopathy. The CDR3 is CSVEGRFTDTQYF. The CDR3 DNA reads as TGCAGCGTTGAAGGCCGGTTCACAGATACGCAGTATTTT.